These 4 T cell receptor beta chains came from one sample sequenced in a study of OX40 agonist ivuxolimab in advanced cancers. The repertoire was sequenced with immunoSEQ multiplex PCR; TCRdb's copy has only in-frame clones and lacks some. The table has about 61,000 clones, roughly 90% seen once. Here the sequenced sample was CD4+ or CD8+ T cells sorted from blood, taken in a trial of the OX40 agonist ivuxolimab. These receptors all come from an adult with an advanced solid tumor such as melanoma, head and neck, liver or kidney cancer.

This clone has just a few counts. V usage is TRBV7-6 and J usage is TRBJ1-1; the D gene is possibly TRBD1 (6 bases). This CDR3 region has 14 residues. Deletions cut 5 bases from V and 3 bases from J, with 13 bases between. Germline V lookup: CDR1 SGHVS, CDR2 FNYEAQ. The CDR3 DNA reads TGTGCCAGCAGCATCGGTGGGGGCTACACTGAAGCTTTCTTT. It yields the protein CASSIGGGYTEAFF.

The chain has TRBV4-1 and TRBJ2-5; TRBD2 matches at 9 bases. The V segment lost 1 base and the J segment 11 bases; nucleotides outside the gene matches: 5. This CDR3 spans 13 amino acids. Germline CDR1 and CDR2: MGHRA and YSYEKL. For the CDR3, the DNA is TGCGCCAGCAGCCAAGTCCCGGGACTAGCTCAGTACTTC. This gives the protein CASSQVPGLAQYF.

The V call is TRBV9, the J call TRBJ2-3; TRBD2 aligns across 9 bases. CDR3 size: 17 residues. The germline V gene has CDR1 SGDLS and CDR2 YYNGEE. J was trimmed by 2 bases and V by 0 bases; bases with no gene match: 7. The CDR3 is CASSVGEAGGPTDTQYF. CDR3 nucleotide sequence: TGTGCCAGCAGCGTAGGTGAGGCGGGGGGGCCCACAGATACGCAGTATTTT.

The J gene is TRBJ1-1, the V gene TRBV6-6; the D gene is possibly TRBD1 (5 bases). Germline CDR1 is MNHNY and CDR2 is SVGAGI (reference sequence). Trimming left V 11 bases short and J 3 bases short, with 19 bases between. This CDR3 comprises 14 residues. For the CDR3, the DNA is TGTGCCGGGAAGGATAGGGGAGCGGACACTGAAGCTTTCTTT. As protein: CAGKDRGADTEAFF.